This T cell receptor beta chain was sequenced during a study of T cell responses to AZD1222 COVID-19 vaccine. In the case of this clone: Its antigen is as yet unknown.

The repertoire was sequenced with immunoSEQ multiplex PCR; TCRdb's copy has only in-frame clones and lacks some. The sample shows 99,000 or so clones, about 88% of them seen only once. General observations from the study: Only a handful of people who got AZD1222 tested seropositive at baseline.

Germline V gene lookup returns CDR1 SGHTS and CDR2 YDEGEE. V dropped 3 bases and J dropped 5; count of bases not matched to a gene: 5. The CDR3 totals 15 residues. The sequencing used peripheral blood, collected on day 0 of AZD1222 vaccination. The J gene is TRBJ1-3, the V gene TRBV5-8, with 10 bases lining up with TRBD1. This receptor was obtained from an adult in good health. Here the CDR3 reads CASSSGTGARNTIYF. The CDR3 DNA reads TGTGCCAGCAGCTCCGGGACAGGGGCGAGAAACACCATATATTTT.